This TCR beta chain was recovered during a study of blood T cells in healthy people across ages. The overall study: Capture via template switching afforded approximately one barcoded beta molecule per two T cells.

A second PCR, run for roughly 7 to 12 cycles, used a sample-barcoded 5' primer plus a J-beta primer mix. Each CDR3 protein gets one entry after TCRdb re-called the 5' RACE reads with MiXCR. Among more than 500,000 distinct CDR3 sequences listed, about a quarter were seen once. Between the trimmed V and J ends, which lost 2 bases and 8 bases, there was a span of 9 bases. The CDR3 length is 13 residues. Germline assignment: CDR1 LGHDT and CDR2 YNNKEL (reference sequence). The same data also contributed to another study, on T cells of mothers and their children.

Specimen: blood. This TCR was sampled from a boy aged 2 to 10 in good health. V is TRBV3-1 and J is TRBJ1-4; possible D gene TRBD1, 5 bases. In DNA form, the CDR3 reads TGTGCCAGCAGCCAACAGGGTCTCGAAAAACTGTTTTTT. Protein product: CASSQQGLEKLFF. Together with reference TRBV3-1 and TRBJ1-4, the CDR3 gives the full variable domain: DTAVSQTPKYLVTQMGNDKSIKCEQNLGHDTMYWYKQDSKKFLKIMFSYNNKELIINETVPNRFSPKSPDKAHLNLHINSLELGDSAVYFCASSQQGLEKLFFGSGTQLSVL.